These T cell receptor beta chains were read from a single sample in a study of identical twins. TCRdb recomputed calls from the 5' RACE reads with MiXCR, one row per CDR3 protein. Here the sample spans 460,000 or so distinct CDR3 sequences, more than 13% being singletons. These same records also appear under a second study, on yellow fever vaccine responses in identical twins.

Sequencing used CD4+ T cells sorted from blood. The source of these receptors is a woman in her late teens or twenties in good health. The CDR3 runs from the conserved cysteine through the conserved F or W. D genes are given only for firm matches. Clone size is shown for a subset of rows, as once, few, many or a class of expanded clone.

j_gene | v_gene | d_gene | abundance | CDR3nt | CDR3aa
TRBJ2-1 | TRBV28 | NA | NA | TGTGCCAGCACCCCGGGACAAAAAATTTTAAATGAGCAGTTCTTC | CASTPGQKILNEQFF
TRBJ1-1 | TRBV12-3/TRBV12-4 | NA | NA | TGTGCCAGCAGTTACCCGGCCGGGACGGGGAACACTGAAGCTTTCTTT | CASSYPAGTGNTEAFF
TRBJ2-3 | TRBV9 | TRBD2 | NA | TGTGCCAGCAGCGCGGGACTAGTCATGGATACGCAGTATTTT | CASSAGLVMDTQYF
TRBJ2-5 | TRBV20-1 | NA | NA | TGCAGTGCTAGAGTAATTGGCCGACAAGAGACCCAGTACTTC | CSARVIGRQETQYF
TRBJ2-7 | TRBV7-9 | NA | few | TGTGCCAGCAGCCCTACCGGGACATCCTACGAGCAGTACTTC | CASSPTGTSYEQYF
TRBJ2-6 | TRBV5-1 | TRBD1 | NA | TGCGCCAGCAGCGGGGCTCTACAGGGGTCCGGCTCTGGGGCCAACGTCCTGACTTTC | CASSGALQGSGSGANVLTF
TRBJ1-4 | TRBV4-2 | TRBD1 | few | TGTGCCAGCAGCCAAGATGGACAGGGTGGGGAAAAACTGTTTTTT | CASSQDGQGGEKLFF
TRBJ1-1 | TRBV20-1 | NA | NA | TGCAGGCCCTCGGGGAACACTGAAGCTTTCTTT | CRPSGNTEAFF
TRBJ2-5 | TRBV5-5 | NA | NA | TGTGCCAGCAGCTTGGACCCGCTTAGGCCCCAAGAGACCCAGTACTTC | CASSLDPLRPQETQYF
TRBJ2-6 | TRBV18 | TRBD1 | few | TGTGCCAGCTCAACCGGACAGGGAAACTCTGGGGCCAACGTCCTGACTTTC | CASSTGQGNSGANVLTF
TRBJ2-2 | TRBV3-1 | TRBD2 | many | TGTGCCAGCATTAGGACTAGCGGGACTGGAACCGGGGAGCTGTTTTTT | CASIRTSGTGTGELFF
TRBJ1-5 | TRBV7-9 | TRBD1 | few | TGTGCCAGCAGCTTAGGGTCAGGGGGCCGCCCCCAGCATTTT | CASSLGSGGRPQHF
TRBJ2-2 | TRBV6-2/TRBV6-3 | NA | NA | TGTGCCAGCCGACCGCCTTCGGGGGACACCGGGGAGCTGTTTTTT | CASRPPSGDTGELFF
TRBJ1-5 | TRBV2 | NA | NA | TGTGCCAGCAGTGAAGAAGGCAAGGGAGGTCAGCCCCAGCATTTT | CASSEEGKGGQPQHF
TRBJ2-2 | TRBV29-1 | NA | few | TGCAGCGTTGGGCAGACGAACACCGGGGAGCTGTTTTTT | CSVGQTNTGELFF
TRBJ2-2 | TRBV7-3 | TRBD2 | few | TGTGCCAGCAGCCTTCGCCCAAGGACTAGAACAGCTATCGGGACCGGGGAGCTGTTTTTT | CASSLRPRTRTAIGTGELFF
TRBJ2-1 | TRBV4-3 | TRBD2 | NA | TGCGCCAGCAGTCCGAAACCGGGACTAGCGCCCATGAGCTCCTACAATGAGCAGTTCTTC | CASSPKPGLAPMSSYNEQFF
TRBJ2-3 | TRBV6-1 | TRBD2 | few | TGTGTTAGCGGGAGGGCCCCCGCAGATACGCAGTATTTT | CVSGRAPADTQYF
TRBJ2-2 | TRBV10-1 | NA | few | TGCGCCACCAGACTAAAGAACACCGGGGAGCTGTTTTTT | CATRLKNTGELFF
TRBJ2-5 | TRBV7-3 | TRBD2 | NA | TGTGCCAGCAGGTCGAGCGGGGGGAAATTAGAGACCCAGTACTTC | CASRSSGGKLETQYF
TRBJ2-4 | TRBV29-1 | NA | few | TGCAGCGTTCAGGGTTTGGGCTCAAAAAACATTCAGTACTTC | CSVQGLGSKNIQYF
TRBJ2-7 | TRBV20-1 | TRBD1 | few | TGCAGTGCTAGACAGGGGGCCGATACCTACGAGCAGTACTTC | CSARQGADTYEQYF
TRBJ2-3 | TRBV18 | TRBD2 | NA | TGTGCCAGCTCACCGTTACCGGGACGGGAGGACCCAACAGATACGCAGTATTTT | CASSPLPGREDPTDTQYF
TRBJ1-6 | TRBV29-1 | NA | many | TGCAGCGTTGGGACAGATTATAATTCACCCCTCCACTTT | CSVGTDYNSPLHF
TRBJ2-3 | TRBV7-8 | TRBD2 | NA | TGTGCCAGCAGCTTAGGACCCTCGGGGGGAGGCGGGGGAGATACGCAGTATTTT | CASSLGPSGGGGGDTQYF
TRBJ2-3 | TRBV9 | TRBD2 | NA | TGTGCCAGCAGCGTAACTAGCGGGGGGACCACAGATACGCAGTATTTT | CASSVTSGGTTDTQYF
TRBJ1-1 | TRBV4-2 | NA | few | TGTGCCAGCAGCCCCGGGGTCTCCACACTGAATTCTGAAGCTTTCTTT | CASSPGVSTLNSEAFF
TRBJ2-3 | TRBV15 | NA | few | TGTGCCACCAGCAGAGTACCGCAAGGTGAGGCCTGGCGAGATACGCAGTATTTT | CATSRVPQGEAWRDTQYF
TRBJ2-2 | TRBV5-1 | TRBD2 | NA | TGCGCCAGCAGCTTGGAAGCTAGCGGGGTTAACACCGGGGAGCTGTTTTTT | CASSLEASGVNTGELFF
TRBJ2-1 | TRBV20-1 | NA | once | TGCAGAACAGGGAATGAGCAGTTCTTC | CRTGNEQFF
TRBJ2-1 | TRBV7-2 | NA | few | TGTGCCAGCAGCTTATTCGTCAGGGGAAGGTCCTACAATGAGCAGTTCTTC | CASSLFVRGRSYNEQFF
TRBJ2-4 | TRBV11-2 | TRBD2 | NA | TGTGCCAGCAGCCCCCAGACTAGCGGGGTATCAACTGCCTTAGCCAAAAACATTCAGTACTTC | CASSPQTSGVSTALAKNIQYF
TRBJ2-5 | TRBV3-1 | NA | NA | TGTGCCAGCAGCGATATGGCTAAACCTTCCGAGACCCAGTACTTC | CASSDMAKPSETQYF
TRBJ2-5 | TRBV7-2 | NA | many | TGTGCCAGCAGCTCCACCGGGTTCCAAGAGACCCAGTACTTC | CASSSTGFQETQYF
TRBJ2-7 | TRBV7-2 | TRBD1 | NA | TGTGCCAGCAGCTTAGGGGGGACAGCCGAGCAGTACTTC | CASSLGGTAEQYF
TRBJ2-7 | TRBV20-1 | NA | few | TGCAGTGGGACCTACGAGCAGTACTTC | CSGTYEQYF
TRBJ2-6 | TRBV28 | NA | few | TGTGCCAGCAGGCTATCTGGGGCCAACGTCCTGACTTTC | CASRLSGANVLTF
TRBJ2-7 | TRBV20-1 | TRBD2 | NA | TGCAGTGCTAGAGCCAGACTAGCGGGTCTTTCCTACGAGCAGTACTTC | CSARARLAGLSYEQYF
TRBJ2-1 | TRBV5-1 | NA | few | TGCGCCAGCAGCCCCCCGGGCCTGGCCAAAATCAATGAGCAGTTCTTC | CASSPPGLAKINEQFF
TRBJ2-5 | TRBV2 | TRBD2 | NA | TGTGCCAGCAGTGAAGTGAGCGGGAGGGCCTCAGAGACCCAGTACTTC | CASSEVSGRASETQYF
TRBJ2-1 | TRBV7-9 | NA | few | TGTGCCAGCAGCTTAGACCCCGGGAGTGGTATAAATGAGCAGTTCTTC | CASSLDPGSGINEQFF
TRBJ2-5 | TRBV15 | NA | NA | TGTGCCACCAGCGGGATAGAGACCCAGTACTTC | CATSGIETQYF
TRBJ2-5 | TRBV6-1 | NA | few | TGTGCCAGCAGCCCCGGACAACTAGTTCCACAAGAGACCCAGTACTTC | CASSPGQLVPQETQYF
TRBJ2-7 | TRBV28 | NA | few | TGTGCCAGCAGTTTAGGGCATAGGGCAGGGAGGCGATACGAGCAGTACTTC | CASSLGHRAGRRYEQYF
TRBJ2-5 | TRBV11-1 | NA | NA | TGTGCCAGCAGCCCGCAGGGGTGGGGAGAGACCCAGTACTTC | CASSPQGWGETQYF